These T cell receptor beta chains were read from a single sample in a study of shared T cell receptors in the human thymus. Here immunoSEQ multiplex PCR was the method, and the copy in TCRdb shows in-frame clones only, minus some. In the table there are 700,000 or so clones, approximately 85% of which are singletons. The sample was also reused in another study, on human thymus T cells.

Sample: thymocytes. The receptors here all came from a girl under three years old with a congenital heart defect. Both conserved end residues are part of each CDR3. A D gene is named only where the DNA matches it firmly. Only some rows state a clone size, as once, few, many or a class for expanded clones.

cdr3_nt cdr3_aa v_call d_call clone_size j_call
TGTGCCAGCAGCCAAGACGATGGGGGGCAGGGGGTTAGACTCCGCTTAGACACTGAAGCTTTCTTT CASSQDDGGQGVRLRLDTEAFF TRBV4-2 TRBD1 . TRBJ1-1
TGTGCCAGCAGTGAATTACAGTCTGATTCACCCCTCCACTTT CASSELQSDSPLHF TRBV2 . . TRBJ1-6
TGTGCCATCAGTGAGCCCCCCCCGAGAGACAGAACAGACGGCTACACCTTC CAISEPPPRDRTDGYTF TRBV10-3 . . TRBJ1-2
TGTGCCAGCAGCCATCCGGAGCGGGGGTTCTCCTACGAGCAGTACTTC CASSHPERGFSYEQYF TRBV6-4 TRBD2 . TRBJ2-7
TGTGCCAGCAGCCCCCCCCGGACTGTCAGCTCCTACGAGCAGTACTTC CASSPPRTVSSYEQYF TRBV28 . . TRBJ2-7
TGTGCCAGCAGCGTAGGAGAGCTCGGCTATGGCTACACCTTC CASSVGELGYGYTF TRBV9 . . TRBJ1-2
TGTGCCAGCAGCTCCCCGGGACAAGCTAACTATGGCTACACCTTC CASSSPGQANYGYTF TRBV7-2 . . TRBJ1-2
TGCGCCAGCAGGAGGGGCCCCGGGGGCACTGAAGCTTTCTTT CASRRGPGGTEAFF TRBV5-1 . . TRBJ1-1
TGTGCCAGCAGCTTGGGAGGGGGCGAGCAGTACTTC CASSLGGGEQYF TRBV5-6 . . TRBJ2-7
TGTGCCAGCCGGACTAGCGAGACCTACAATGAGCAGTTCTTC CASRTSETYNEQFF TRBV6-4 TRBD2 . TRBJ2-1
TGTGCCACCGAACAGGGGCGGAACACTGAAGCTTTCTTT CATEQGRNTEAFF TRBV5-4 TRBD1 . TRBJ1-1
TGTGCCAGCAGTCAGGGTCCCCAAGAGACCCAGTACTTC CASSQGPQETQYF TRBV27 . . TRBJ2-5
TGTGCCAGCAGCTTAGACGGGACTAGCGGGGGGGCCTACAATGAGCAGTTCTTC CASSLDGTSGGAYNEQFF TRBV11-3 TRBD2 . TRBJ2-1
TGTGCCAGCAGCTTTGGACTAGCGGGGGGCGTCCAAGAGACCCAGTACTTC CASSFGLAGGVQETQYF TRBV7-2 TRBD2 once TRBJ2-5
TGTGCCATCACCGACAGACCGAACACTGAAGCTTTCTTT CAITDRPNTEAFF TRBV10-3 . . TRBJ1-1
TGTGCCAGCAGCATTGGGACAGGGGGACTTTCCTACCAGCAGTTCTTC CASSIGTGGLSYQQFF TRBV9 TRBD1 . TRBJ2-1
TGTGCCATCAGTGAAGGTCTAGCGGAACCCTACGAGCAGTACTTC CAISEGLAEPYEQYF TRBV10-3 TRBD2 . TRBJ2-7
TGTGCCAGCAGTTGCGACAGGGCGAGGGGAAACACCATATATTTT CASSCDRARGNTIYF TRBV28 TRBD1 . TRBJ1-3
TGCAGCGTTGATTTATTGGGGACTAGCGGGGTGCAGTTT CSVDLLGTSGVQF TRBV29-1 TRBD2 . TRBJ2-3
TGTGCCAGCAGGCCTGGAACCGGGACAGGGCGCTACGAGCAGTACTTC CASRPGTGTGRYEQYF TRBV5-6 TRBD1 once TRBJ2-7